Given below is one T cell receptor (beta chain) in context. Its specificity is unknown. The sample comes from a study of response to subunit inactivated influenza vaccine. Overall study results and limits: With each seasonal influenza vaccination, the authors suggested, few new T cells are recruited.

One entry per CDR3 protein results from TCRdb running MiXCR on the RT-PCR reads. The repertoire holds 400,000 to 650,000 distinct CDR3 sequences, around 7.7% seen once, with around 13% in the top ten. This TCR came from a man between 45 and 75 years old who received an inactivated influenza vaccine. The sequences come from PBMCs from blood, collected less than 25 months after vaccination.

For the CDR3, the DNA is TGTGCCAGCAGGGCAACAGGACAGGGTTTATATGGCTACACCTTC. Protein: CASRATGQGLYGYTF. This rearrangement joins TRBV27 to TRBJ1-2; 8 bases agree with TRBD1. The V segment lost 6 bases and the J segment 5 bases; nucleotides outside the gene matches: 11. The germline V gene has CDR1 MNHEY and CDR2 SMNVEV (reference sequence). This CDR3 has 15 residues.